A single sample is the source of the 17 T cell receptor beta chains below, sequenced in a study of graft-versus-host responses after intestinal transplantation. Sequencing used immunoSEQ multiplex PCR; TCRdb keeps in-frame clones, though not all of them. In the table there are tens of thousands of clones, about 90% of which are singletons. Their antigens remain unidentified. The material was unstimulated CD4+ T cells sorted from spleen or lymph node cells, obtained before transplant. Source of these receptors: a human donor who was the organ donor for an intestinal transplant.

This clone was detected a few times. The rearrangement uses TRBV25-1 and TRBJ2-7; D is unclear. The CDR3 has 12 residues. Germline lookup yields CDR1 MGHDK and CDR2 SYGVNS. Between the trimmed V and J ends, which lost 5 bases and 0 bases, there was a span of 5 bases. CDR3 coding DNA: TGTGCCAGCAGTCTCAGCTCCTACGAGCAGTACTTC. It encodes CASSLSSYEQYF.

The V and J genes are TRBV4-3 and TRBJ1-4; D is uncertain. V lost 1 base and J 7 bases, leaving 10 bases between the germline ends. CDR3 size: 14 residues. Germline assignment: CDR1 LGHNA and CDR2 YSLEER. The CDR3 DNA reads TGCGCCAGCAGCCAAGTGGGAGGTTTTGAAAAACTGTTTTTT. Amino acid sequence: CASSQVGGFEKLFF.

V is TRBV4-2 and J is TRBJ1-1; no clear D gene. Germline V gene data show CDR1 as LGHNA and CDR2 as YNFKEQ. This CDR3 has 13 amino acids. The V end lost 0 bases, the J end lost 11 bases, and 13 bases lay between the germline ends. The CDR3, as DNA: TGTGCCAGCAGCCAAGAGGACGCTAGTAGGGCTTTCTTT. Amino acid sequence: CASSQEDASRAFF.

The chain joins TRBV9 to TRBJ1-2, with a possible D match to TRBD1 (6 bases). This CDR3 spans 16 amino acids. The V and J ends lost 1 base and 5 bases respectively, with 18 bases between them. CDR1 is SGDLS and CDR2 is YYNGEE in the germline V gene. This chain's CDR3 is CASSVRAGGQPYGYTF. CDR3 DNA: TGTGCCAGCAGCGTAAGAGCCGGGGGGCAGCCTTATGGCTACACCTTC. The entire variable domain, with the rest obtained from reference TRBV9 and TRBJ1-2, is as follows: DSGVTQTPKHLITATGQRVTLRCSPRSGDLSVYWYQQSLDQGLQFLIQYYNGEERAKGNILERFSAQQFPDLHSELNLSSLELGDSALYFCASSVRAGGQPYGYTFGSGTRLTVV.

This CDR3 reads CASSHTGDTEAFF. CDR3 DNA sequence: TGTGCCAGCAGCCATACAGGGGACACTGAAGCTTTCTTT. This chain joins TRBV7-2 and TRBJ1-1; 7 nucleotides match TRBD1. This CDR3 region has 13 residues. J was trimmed by 3 bases and V by 5 bases; bases with no gene match: 3. Germline CDR1 is SGHTA and CDR2 is FQGNSA.

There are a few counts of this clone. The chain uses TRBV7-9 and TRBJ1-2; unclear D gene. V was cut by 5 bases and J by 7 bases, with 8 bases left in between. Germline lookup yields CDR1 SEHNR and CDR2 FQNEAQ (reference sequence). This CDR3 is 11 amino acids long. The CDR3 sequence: CASSVTSGYTF. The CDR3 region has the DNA TGTGCCAGCAGCGTTACTAGTGGCTACACCTTC.

As DNA, the CDR3 is TGTGCCTGGAGTGCCGGACCCCGTAATGAAAAACTGTTTTTT. The encoded protein is CAWSAGPRNEKLFF. The rearrangement uses TRBV30 and TRBJ1-4, with no clear D. V was pared by 1 base and J by 4 bases, with 10 bases between. CDR1 and CDR2 (germline): GTSNPN, SVGIG (reference sequence). This CDR3 comprises 14 residues. The entire variable domain, with the rest obtained from reference TRBV30 and TRBJ1-4, is as follows: SQTIHQWPATLVQPVGSPLSLECTVEGTSNPNLYWYRQAAGRGLQLLFYSVGIGQISSEVPQNLSASRPQDRQFILSSKKLLLSDSGFYLCAWSAGPRNEKLFFGSGTQLSVL.

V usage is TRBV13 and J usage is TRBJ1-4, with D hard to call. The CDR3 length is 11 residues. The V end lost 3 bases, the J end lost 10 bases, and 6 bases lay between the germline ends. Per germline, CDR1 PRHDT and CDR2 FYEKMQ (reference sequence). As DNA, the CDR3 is TGTGCCAGCAGCTTGCGGGGAAAACTGTTTTTT. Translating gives CASSLRGKLFF.

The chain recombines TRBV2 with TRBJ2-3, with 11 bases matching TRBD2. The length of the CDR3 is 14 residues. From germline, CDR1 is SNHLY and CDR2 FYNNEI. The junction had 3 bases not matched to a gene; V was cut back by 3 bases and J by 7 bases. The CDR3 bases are TGTGCCAGCAGTGAGCTAGCGGGAGGATATACGCAGTATTTT. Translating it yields CASSELAGGYTQYF.

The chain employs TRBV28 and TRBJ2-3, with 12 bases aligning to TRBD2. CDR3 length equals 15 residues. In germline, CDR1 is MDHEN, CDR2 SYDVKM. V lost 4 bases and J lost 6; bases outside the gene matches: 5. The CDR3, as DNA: TGTGCCAGCAGTTCCCGGCTAGCGGGGGGGGATACGCAGTATTTT. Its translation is CASSSRLAGGDTQYF. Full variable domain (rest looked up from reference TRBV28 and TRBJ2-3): DVKVTQSSRYLVKRTGEKVFLECVQDMDHENMFWYRQDPGLGLRLIYFSYDVKMKEKGDIPEGYSVSREKKERFSLILESASTNQTSMYLCASSSRLAGGDTQYFGPGTRLTVL.

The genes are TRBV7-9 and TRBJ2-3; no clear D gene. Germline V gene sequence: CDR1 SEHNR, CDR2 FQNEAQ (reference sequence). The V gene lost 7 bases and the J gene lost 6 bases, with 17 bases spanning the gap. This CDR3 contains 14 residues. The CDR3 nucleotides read TGTGCCAGCACCTTGGGGAACGTTCGGGATACGCAGTATTTT. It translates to CASTLGNVRDTQYF.

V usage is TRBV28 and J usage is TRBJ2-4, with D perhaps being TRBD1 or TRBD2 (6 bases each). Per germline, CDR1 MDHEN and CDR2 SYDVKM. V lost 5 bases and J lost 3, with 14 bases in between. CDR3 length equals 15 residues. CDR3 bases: TGTGCCAGCAGTATTTCAGGGGAGGTCAAAAACATTCAGTACTTC. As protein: CASSISGEVKNIQYF.

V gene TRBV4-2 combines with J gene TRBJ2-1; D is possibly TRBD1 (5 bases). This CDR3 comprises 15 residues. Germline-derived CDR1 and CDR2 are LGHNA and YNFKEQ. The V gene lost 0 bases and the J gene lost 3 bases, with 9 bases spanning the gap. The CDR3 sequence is CASSQELQVYNEQFF. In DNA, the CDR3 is TGTGCCAGCAGCCAAGAACTACAGGTCTACAATGAGCAGTTCTTC.

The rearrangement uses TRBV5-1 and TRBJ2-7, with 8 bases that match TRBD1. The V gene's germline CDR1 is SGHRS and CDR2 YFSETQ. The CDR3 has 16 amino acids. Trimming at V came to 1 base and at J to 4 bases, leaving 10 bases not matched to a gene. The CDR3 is CASSLNAGTGKYEQYF. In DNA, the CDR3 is TGCGCCAGCAGCTTGAATGCTGGGACAGGAAAATACGAGCAGTACTTC.

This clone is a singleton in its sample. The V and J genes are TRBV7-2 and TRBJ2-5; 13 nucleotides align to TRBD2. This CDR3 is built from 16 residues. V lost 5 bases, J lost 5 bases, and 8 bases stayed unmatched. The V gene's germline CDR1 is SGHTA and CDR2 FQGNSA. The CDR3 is CASSPIGTSGKETQYF. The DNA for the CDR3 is TGTGCCAGCAGCCCGATTGGGACTAGCGGGAAGGAGACCCAGTACTTC. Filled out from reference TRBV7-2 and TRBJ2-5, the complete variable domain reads GAGVSQSPSNKVTEKGKDVELRCDPISGHTALYWYRQSLGQGLEFLIYFQGNSAPDKSGLPSDRFSAERTGGSVSTLTIQRTQQEDSAVYLCASSPIGTSGKETQYFGPGTRLLVL.

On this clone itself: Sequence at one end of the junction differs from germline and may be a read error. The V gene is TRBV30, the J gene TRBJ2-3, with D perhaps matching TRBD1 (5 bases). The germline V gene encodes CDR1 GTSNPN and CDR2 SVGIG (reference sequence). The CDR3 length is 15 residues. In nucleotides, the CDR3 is TGTGCCTGGAGTTCTACGACAGAGTACACAGGTACGCAGTATTTT. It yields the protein CAWSSTTEYTGTQYF.

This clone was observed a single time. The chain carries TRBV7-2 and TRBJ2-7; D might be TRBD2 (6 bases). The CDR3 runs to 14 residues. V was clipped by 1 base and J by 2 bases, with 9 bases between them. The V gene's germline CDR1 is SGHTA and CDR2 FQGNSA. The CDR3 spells CASSLVGGTYEQYF. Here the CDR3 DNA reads TGTGCCAGCAGCTTAGTCGGGGGTACCTACGAGCAGTACTTC.